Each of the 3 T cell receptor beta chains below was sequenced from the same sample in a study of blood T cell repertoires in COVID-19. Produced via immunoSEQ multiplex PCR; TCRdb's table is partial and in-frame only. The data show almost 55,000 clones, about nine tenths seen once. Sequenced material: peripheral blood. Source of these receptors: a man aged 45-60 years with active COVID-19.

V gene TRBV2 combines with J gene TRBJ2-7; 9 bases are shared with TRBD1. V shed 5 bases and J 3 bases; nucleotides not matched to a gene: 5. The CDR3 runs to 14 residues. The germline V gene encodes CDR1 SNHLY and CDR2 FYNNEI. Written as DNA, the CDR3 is TGTGCCAGCAGTCGGGACAGGGAAGACTACGAGCAGTACTTC. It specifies CASSRDREDYEQYF.

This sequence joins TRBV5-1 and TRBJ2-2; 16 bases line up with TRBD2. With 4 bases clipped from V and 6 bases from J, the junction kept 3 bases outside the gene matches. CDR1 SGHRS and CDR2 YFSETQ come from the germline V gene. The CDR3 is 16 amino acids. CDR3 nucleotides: TGCGCCAGCAGCCCCGGGACTAGCGGGAGGGCCGGGGAGCTGTTTTTT. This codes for CASSPGTSGRAGELFF.

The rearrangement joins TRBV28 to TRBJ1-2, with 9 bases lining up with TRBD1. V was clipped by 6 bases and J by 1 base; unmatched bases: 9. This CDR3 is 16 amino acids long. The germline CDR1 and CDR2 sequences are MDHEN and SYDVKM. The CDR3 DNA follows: TGTGCCAGCAGCCCTGCTACGGACAGGGGTAACTATGGCTACACCTTC. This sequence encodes CASSPATDRGNYGYTF.